This entry is about one TCR beta chain. No antigen is known for it. This specimen belongs to a study of identical twins. Overall study results and limits: Out-of-frame TCR alpha sharing observed in monozygotic twins exceeded model estimates.

The CDR3 extends over 16 amino acids. Germline V gene lookup returns CDR1 LGHNT and CDR2 FRNRAP. J gave up 0 bases and V 4 bases, and 5 bases lay outside the gene matches. TCRdb independently ran MiXCR on the 5' RACE reads; one entry per CDR3 protein. The table records some 260,000 distinct CDR3 sequences, around an eighth of them present only once. This clonotype originated in a woman aged 18-29 years in good health. The sequencing input was memory (CD45RO+) T cells sorted from blood. This chain uses TRBV12-5 with TRBJ1-5; 8 bases are shared with TRBD1. This chain's CDR3 is CASGSGQAGSNQPQHF. The CDR3 nucleotides read TGTGCTAGTGGTTCGGGACAGGCGGGTAGCAATCAGCCCCAGCATTTT.